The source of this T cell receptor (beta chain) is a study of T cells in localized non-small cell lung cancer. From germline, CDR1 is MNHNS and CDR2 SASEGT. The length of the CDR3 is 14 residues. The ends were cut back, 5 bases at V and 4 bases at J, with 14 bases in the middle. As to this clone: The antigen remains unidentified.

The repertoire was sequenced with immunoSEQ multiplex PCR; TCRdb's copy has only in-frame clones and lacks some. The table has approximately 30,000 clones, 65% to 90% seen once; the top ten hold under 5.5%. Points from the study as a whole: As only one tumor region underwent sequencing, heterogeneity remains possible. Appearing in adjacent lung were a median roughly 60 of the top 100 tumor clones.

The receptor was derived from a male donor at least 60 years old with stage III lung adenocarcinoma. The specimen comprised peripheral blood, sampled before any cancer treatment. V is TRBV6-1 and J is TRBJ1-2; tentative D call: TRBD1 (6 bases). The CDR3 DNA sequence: TGTGCCAGCAGTACCCAGGGGAGCGGCTATGGCTACACCTTC. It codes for CASSTQGSGYGYTF.